The 16 T cell receptor beta chains listed next were all sequenced from one sample in a study of blood T cell repertoires in COVID-19. Assay: immunoSEQ multiplex PCR; the TCRdb copy retains only in-frame clones and omits some. Of around 93,000 clones in the sample, 82% were seen once. The sequencing input was peripheral blood. The source is an elderly man with acute or convalescent COVID-19.

The chain links TRBV19 to TRBJ1-5; TRBD1 matches 7 bases. The junction had 12 bases not matched to a gene; V was cut back by 7 bases and J by 3 bases. Germline CDR1 and CDR2: LNHDA and SQIVND (reference sequence). CDR3 size: 16 residues. The CDR3 DNA sequence: TGTGCCAGTAAGAGGCTGGGGACAGCCGACAATCAGCCCCAGCATTTT. Translating it yields CASKRLGTADNQPQHF. Full variable domain (rest looked up from reference TRBV19 and TRBJ1-5): DGGITQSPKYLFRKEGQNVTLSCEQNLNHDAMYWYRQDPGQGLRLIYYSQIVNDFQKGDIAEGYSVSREKKESFPLTVTSAQKNPTAFYLCASKRLGTADNQPQHFGDGTRLSIL.

V is TRBV13 and J is TRBJ2-5, with D possibly matching TRBD2 (6 bases). Deletions cut 5 bases from V and 9 bases from J, with 13 bases between. This CDR3 region has 12 residues. The germline gives CDR1 PRHDT, CDR2 FYEKMQ (reference sequence). The CDR3 region is CASSRREVAQYF. In DNA, the CDR3 is TGTGCCAGCAGCCGGAGGGAGGTGGCCCAGTACTTC.

The chain employs TRBV7-2 and TRBJ2-3, with 8 nucleotides matching TRBD2. The CDR3 is 19 residues long. Germline V CDR1 and CDR2: SGHTA, FQGNSA. The V and J ends lost 5 bases and 6 bases, in that order; junction bases with no gene match: 22. In DNA, the CDR3 is TGTGCCAGCAGCCCTCACCCGTTAGTAGTTCGGGGGGGGTTGGATACGCAGTATTTT. It encodes CASSPHPLVVRGGLDTQYF.

The CDR3: CASSPVYGDNSPLHF. CDR3 DNA sequence: TGTGCCAGCAGTCCGGTTTACGGGGATAATTCACCCCTCCACTTT. The genes are TRBV28 and TRBJ1-6, with D hard to call. V was shortened by 5 bases and J by 5 bases, with 13 bases between the two germline ends. This CDR3 region has 15 residues. Looked up from germline, CDR1 is MDHEN and CDR2 is SYDVKM. Filled out from reference TRBV28 and TRBJ1-6, the complete variable domain reads DVKVTQSSRYLVKRTGEKVFLECVQDMDHENMFWYRQDPGLGLRLIYFSYDVKMKEKGDIPEGYSVSREKKERFSLILESASTNQTSMYLCASSPVYGDNSPLHFGNGTRLTVT.

J is TRBJ1-5 and V is TRBV19; 9 bases are a match to TRBD1. The J segment lost 7 bases and the V segment lost 7 bases, leaving 11 bases of the junction unmatched. This CDR3 comprises 15 residues. Germline V gene data show CDR1 as LNHDA and CDR2 as SQIVND (reference sequence). The CDR3 is CASTGEQGARQPQHF. The CDR3 DNA sequence: TGTGCCAGTACAGGGGAACAGGGGGCGAGGCAGCCCCAGCATTTT.

This chain uses TRBV18 with TRBJ1-3, with 9 bases matching TRBD1. The germline V gene has CDR1 KGHSH and CDR2 LQKENI. The CDR3 consists of 19 residues. The V segment lost 3 bases and the J segment 0 bases; nucleotides outside the gene matches: 12. The CDR3 here is CASSPTSDRGATSGNTIYF. CDR3 DNA: TGTGCCAGCTCACCCACTTCGGACAGGGGCGCAACCTCTGGAAACACCATATATTTT.

V usage is TRBV6-5 and J usage is TRBJ1-5; D is unresolved. V gave up 8 bases and J gave up 0 bases, with 11 bases separating them. The CDR3 totals 14 residues. Germline CDR1 is MNHEY and CDR2 is SVGAGI. The CDR3 DNA follows: TGTGCCAGCCGAACGCGTTATAGCAATCAGCCCCAGCATTTT. Its translation: CASRTRYSNQPQHF.

This clone was seen a single time. The chain employs TRBV30 and TRBJ1-6, with D maybe TRBD1 (5 bases). From germline, CDR1 is GTSNPN and CDR2 SVGIG (reference sequence). V gave up 1 base and J gave up 3 bases, with 16 bases separating them. The CDR3 spans 17 residues. Written as DNA, the CDR3 is TGTGCCTGGAGTGGTTCGGGGGGTTCCCTCTATAATTCACCCCTCCACTTT. This gives the protein CAWSGSGGSLYNSPLHF. Full variable domain (missing parts from reference TRBV30 and TRBJ1-6): SQTIHQWPATLVQPVGSPLSLECTVEGTSNPNLYWYRQAAGRGLQLLFYSVGIGQISSEVPQNLSASRPQDRQFILSSKKLLLSDSGFYLCAWSGSGGSLYNSPLHFGNGTRLTVT.

This clone was observed a few times. V and J are TRBV28 and TRBJ1-1; TRBD1 matches at 8 bases. CDR1 MDHEN and CDR2 SYDVKM come from the germline V gene. V dropped 8 bases and J dropped 11; count of bases not matched to a gene: 10. The CDR3 has 12 residues. CDR3 amino acids: CASLGDRITAFF. CDR3 bases: TGTGCCAGCCTTGGGGACAGGATAACGGCTTTCTTT.

The rearrangement uses TRBV6-5 and TRBJ1-2; D is unclear. CDR1 and CDR2 (germline): MNHEY, SVGAGI. The CDR3 has 13 residues. V was shortened by 6 bases and J by 7 bases, with 15 bases between the two germline ends. Here the CDR3 reads CASSLGGSGGYTF. The DNA of the CDR3 is TGTGCCAGCAGCTTGGGAGGGTCCGGTGGCTACACCTTC.

There are many counts of this clone. The chain is built from TRBV29-1 and TRBJ2-1; 8 nucleotides match TRBD1. The trim removed 0 bases at V and 6 bases at J, leaving 25 bases unmatched. Germline V gives CDR1 SQVTM, CDR2 ANQGSEA. The CDR3 loop spans 21 amino acids. The CDR3 nucleotides read TGCAGCGTTGAAGATAGGGGCGGGGACAGGAGCCGGGCCGTATCTTCCAATGAGCAGTTCTTC. Translating it yields CSVEDRGGDRSRAVSSNEQFF.

The chain combines TRBV6-2 or TRBV6-3 with TRBJ2-5; the D gene is possibly TRBD1 (6 bases). CDR3 length: 14 residues. Trimming removed 6 bases at V and 4 bases at J, with 15 bases between. Germline loops: CDR1 MNHEY, CDR2 SVGEGT. The CDR3 reads CASSSTGPRETQYF. DNA for the CDR3: TGTGCCAGCAGCTCGACAGGACCCCGAGAGACCCAGTACTTC.

V and J are TRBV28 and TRBJ2-1; 7 bases fit TRBD2. The CDR3 loop spans 15 amino acids. V lost 5 bases and J lost 0; bases outside the gene matches: 4. Germline CDR1 and CDR2: MDHEN and SYDVKM. The CDR3 protein is CASSTSDDSYNEQFF. The CDR3 nucleotides are TGTGCCAGCAGTACTAGCGACGACTCCTACAATGAGCAGTTCTTC. Full variable domain (outside the CDR3, taken from reference TRBV28 and TRBJ2-1): DVKVTQSSRYLVKRTGEKVFLECVQDMDHENMFWYRQDPGLGLRLIYFSYDVKMKEKGDIPEGYSVSREKKERFSLILESASTNQTSMYLCASSTSDDSYNEQFFGPGTRLTVL.

This clone occurred once. V and J are TRBV10-3 and TRBJ2-7; 9 bases match TRBD2. Germline-derived CDR1 and CDR2 are ENHRY and SYGVKD. This CDR3 comprises 15 residues. Trimming cost V 11 bases and J 2 bases; bases outside gene matches: 13. The CDR3 reads CASGGRLAATYEQYF. CDR3 DNA: TGTGCCTCGGGGGGGAGACTAGCGGCGACCTACGAGCAGTACTTC.

V gene TRBV6-5 combines with J gene TRBJ1-1, with a possible D match to TRBD1 (5 bases). The V end was cut by 3 bases, the J end by 1 base, with 12 bases between. The CDR3 loop spans 15 amino acids. Germline assignment: CDR1 MNHEY and CDR2 SVGAGI. DNA of the CDR3: TGTGCCAGCAGTTATTCGGACACTCCGAACACTGAAGCTTTCTTT. The encoded protein is CASSYSDTPNTEAFF.

The chain joins TRBV27 to TRBJ1-1; no clear D gene. Trimming took 3 bases from V and 5 from J, leaving 16 bases between them. Germline values: CDR1 MNHEY, CDR2 SMNVEV (reference sequence). The CDR3 has 15 residues. CDR3 bases: TGTGCCAGCAGTTTGATGCGAGACAAGCGGACTGAAGCTTTCTTT. It translates to CASSLMRDKRTEAFF.